This T cell receptor (beta chain) was observed in a study of early T cells in non-severe SARS-CoV-2 infection. Across the study: RNA in bulk from unsorted whole blood was sequenced, and chains were unpaired.

Individual cDNA molecules carried attached unique molecular identifiers. TCRdb analysed the 5' RACE reads with MiXCR anew, one entry per CDR3 protein. The sample lists about 71,000 distinct CDR3 sequences; around 12% were seen once. Germline V gives CDR1 DFQATT, CDR2 SNEGSKA (reference sequence). This CDR3 has 13 residues. Trimming took 5 bases from V and 5 from J, leaving 13 bases between them. In its sample, this clonotype was seen many times. The sample in question was whole blood, obtained at baseline. The clonotype was recovered from an adult who was a healthcare worker with PCR-confirmed SARS-CoV-2 infection or an uninfected control (not recorded which). This sequence joins TRBV20-1 and TRBJ2-1; D may be TRBD1 or TRBD2 (5 bases each). The DNA of the CDR3 is TGCAGTGCTGGGGCCGGGGACCACAATGAGCAGTTCTTC. Its protein product is CSAGAGDHNEQFF.